These 31 T cell receptor beta chains were all obtained from the same sample, sequenced in a study of metastatic and nonmetastatic thyroid tumors. TCRdb reprocessed the PCR reads via MiXCR. The table includes about 23,000 clones, 15% to 20% detected once. No patient received treatment before thyroid surgery. Sequenced material: blood. All receptors come from a male donor with papillary thyroid cancer or a benign thyroid nodule (not recorded which). Some clones in this sample may be carry-over from other donors' samples.

This clone is deemed medium-sized (0.01 to 0.1%). V usage is TRBV2 and J usage is TRBJ2-3; TRBD2 is a possible D gene (5 bases). The V and J ends lost 7 bases and 6 bases respectively, with 14 bases between them. This CDR3 has 13 residues. The germline V gene has CDR1 SNHLY and CDR2 FYNNEI. The CDR3 coding sequence is TGTGCCAGCAACGATAGAGGGTCCGATACGCAGTATTTT. This encodes CASNDRGSDTQYF.

A few counts support this clone. V gene TRBV11-2 combines with J gene TRBJ2-3; 7 bases fit TRBD1. Germline V gene sequence: CDR1 SGHAT, CDR2 FQNNGV. There are 15 residues in the CDR3. The trim removed 4 bases at V and 4 bases at J, leaving 8 bases unmatched. CDR3 sequence (DNA): TGTGCCAGCAGCTCAAACAGGGGTGGCGCAGATACGCAGTATTTT. Translated, it gives CASSSNRGGADTQYF.

This clone was picked up many times. This rearrangement joins TRBV20-1 to TRBJ2-7, with 7 positions matching TRBD1. Germline V gene data show CDR1 as DFQATT and CDR2 as SNEGSKA (reference sequence). Losses at the gene ends were 2 bases for V and 3 bases for J; bases not matched to a gene: 4. This CDR3 contains 13 residues. The CDR3 sequence: CSARRDSRYEQYF. The CDR3 DNA is TGCAGTGCTAGAAGGGACAGCCGCTACGAGCAGTACTTC.

Many counts were recorded for this clone. This sequence joins TRBV11-2 and TRBJ2-2; D is ambiguous. The germline gives CDR1 SGHAT, CDR2 FQNNGV. The CDR3 length is 12 residues. V was cut by 6 bases and J by 6 bases, with 8 bases left in between. CDR3 region: CASRGGPGELFF. CDR3 nucleotides: TGTGCCAGCAGGGGTGGGCCCGGGGAGCTGTTTTTT.

The gene calls are TRBV7-2 and TRBJ1-2; 9 nucleotides agree with TRBD1. This CDR3 is 15 amino acids long. The germline V gene encodes CDR1 SGHTA and CDR2 FQGNSA. With 7 bases clipped from V and 5 bases from J, the junction kept 11 bases outside the gene matches. CDR3 nucleotide sequence: TGTGCCAGCACCAGCATGGGACAGGGAGTTTATGGCTACACCTTC. Its translation: CASTSMGQGVYGYTF.

About this clone itself: Sequence at one end of the junction differs from germline and may be a read error. The rearrangement links TRBV20-1 to TRBJ1-2; tentative D call: TRBD1 (5 bases). Germline V lookup: CDR1 DFQATT, CDR2 SNEGSKA (reference sequence). The CDR3 extends over 11 amino acids. CDR3 nucleotide sequence: TGCAGTGCGGATGGCCCGAGGGGTTCAGACTTC. Encoded protein: CSADGPRGSDF.

This clone was picked up many times. The chain has TRBV18 and TRBJ1-6; D unclear. V was clipped by 4 bases and J by 0 bases, with 7 bases between them. CDR3 size: 15 residues. Germline lookup yields CDR1 KGHSH and CDR2 LQKENI. CDR3 sequence: CASSLTDSYNSPLHF. The CDR3 region has the DNA TGTGCCAGCTCACTCACAGACTCCTATAATTCACCCCTCCACTTT. Full variable domain (rest looked up from reference TRBV18 and TRBJ1-6): NAGVMQNPRHLVRRRGQEARLRCSPMKGHSHVYWYRQLPEEGLKFMVYLQKENIIDESGMPKERFSAEFPKEGPSILRIQQVVRGDSAAYFCASSLTDSYNSPLHFGNGTRLTVT.

This clone is deemed medium-sized (0.01 to 0.1%). V gene TRBV10-2 combines with J gene TRBJ2-7, with D possibly matching TRBD2 (5 bases). CDR1 is WSHSY and CDR2 is SAAADI in the germline V gene. Trimming removed 3 bases at V and 0 bases at J, with 18 bases between. This CDR3 region has 17 residues. CDR3 loop: CASSDPSRAASSYEQYF. In DNA, the CDR3 is TGCGCCAGCAGTGACCCCTCAAGAGCGGCTAGCTCCTACGAGCAGTACTTC.

As for this clone: The conserved phenylalanine or tryptophan is not found at the CDR3 terminus, so this likely reflects a read error. V gene TRBV11-2 combines with J gene TRBJ2-3; D possibly corresponds to TRBD1 (7 bases). The CDR3 runs to 15 residues. The germline CDR1 and CDR2 sequences are SGHAT and FQNNGV. The CDR3 loop is CASSLMARGTDTQYL. Written as DNA, the CDR3 is TGTGCCAGCAGCTTAATGGCCCGGGGGACAGATACACAGTATTTG.

This clone is medium-sized in the sample. V usage is TRBV2 and J usage is TRBJ1-2; 7 bases align to TRBD1. CDR1 and CDR2 (germline): SNHLY, FYNNEI. V was clipped by 2 bases and J by 5 bases; unmatched bases: 2. The CDR3 contains 13 residues. CDR3: CASSEQGGYGYTF. CDR3 in DNA: TGTGCCAGCAGTGAACAGGGGGGGTATGGCTACACCTTC.

This clone was observed at least ten times. This chain connects TRBV9 to TRBJ1-2; D possibly corresponds to TRBD1 (5 bases). V lost 4 bases to trimming and J lost 1 base, with 14 bases between them. The CDR3 length is 15 residues. CDR1 and CDR2 from the germline V gene are SGDLS and YYNGEE. CDR3 region: CASSTWGGNNYGYTF. In nucleotides, the CDR3 is TGTGCCAGCAGCACCTGGGGGGGGAATAACTATGGCTACACCTTC. Full variable domain (rest looked up from reference TRBV9 and TRBJ1-2): DSGVTQTPKHLITATGQRVTLRCSPRSGDLSVYWYQQSLDQGLQFLIQYYNGEERAKGNILERFSAQQFPDLHSELNLSSLELGDSALYFCASSTWGGNNYGYTFGSGTRLTVV.

This clone was picked up many times. This rearrangement joins TRBV18 to TRBJ2-3; D is uncertain. The germline V and J ends were trimmed by 6 bases and 7 bases, with 20 bases remaining between them. Germline V gene data show CDR1 as KGHSH and CDR2 as LQKENI. The CDR3 covers 15 residues. The CDR3 DNA sequence: TGTGCCAGCTCCTTTGAGCTCACGGGCACGAATACGCAGTATTTT. This gives the protein CASSFELTGTNTQYF. Looking up the rest from reference TRBV18 and TRBJ2-3 gives the full variable domain: NAGVMQNPRHLVRRRGQEARLRCSPMKGHSHVYWYRQLPEEGLKFMVYLQKENIIDESGMPKERFSAEFPKEGPSILRIQQVVRGDSAAYFCASSFELTGTNTQYFGPGTRLTVL.

As for this clone: The conserved final phenylalanine or tryptophan is absent from the CDR3, which likely points to a read error. The chain joins TRBV30 to TRBJ1-5; unclear D gene. CDR1 GTSNPN and CDR2 SVGIG come from the germline V gene (reference sequence). The V end lost 4 bases, the J end lost 5 bases, and 12 bases lay between the germline ends. The CDR3 contains 13 residues. The CDR3 DNA follows: TGTGCCTGGATGGCTGGCCCCCATCAGCCCCAGCATTTA. It translates to CAWMAGPHQPQHL.

This clone has ten or more counts. The chain combines TRBV19 with TRBJ1-2, with 7 bases identical to TRBD1. Trimming cost V 5 bases and J 4 bases; bases outside gene matches: 13. The germline V gene has CDR1 LNHDA and CDR2 SQIVND (reference sequence). The CDR3 consists of 16 residues. The CDR3 nucleotides are TGTGCCAGTAGTCCCCCGGGACAGCCGCCTTTCTATGGCTACACCTTC. Protein product: CASSPPGQPPFYGYTF.

Of note for this clone: An end of the junction differs from the germline gene, which may be a read error. For the CDR3, the DNA is TGTGCCAGCTGCGACTTCTATGGCTACACATTC. Protein product: CASCDFYGYTF. The chain joins TRBV9 to TRBJ1-2; D not resolved. The CDR3 has 11 residues. Germline assignment: CDR1 SGDLS and CDR2 YYNGEE.

This clone was counted many times. The CDR3 DNA is TGTGCCAGCAGCTACCCATCTTACTACGAGCAGTACTTC. Its translation: CASSYPSYYEQYF. The V and J genes are TRBV7-9 and TRBJ2-7; no reliable D call. V lost 4 bases and J 3 bases, leaving 10 bases between the germline ends. This CDR3 comprises 13 residues. In germline, CDR1 is SEHNR, CDR2 FQNEAQ (reference sequence).

V is TRBV12-3 or TRBV12-4 and J is TRBJ1-1; D perhaps matches TRBD1 (6 bases). V lost 3 bases and J lost 8, with 13 bases in between. The CDR3 has 13 amino acids. The CDR3 DNA sequence: TGTGCCAGCAGTTTTGGGGGCGGCATCGAAGCTTTCTTT. Protein: CASSFGGGIEAFF.

This clone was detected only a few times. The rearrangement uses TRBV28 and TRBJ1-6; D gene unclear. Trimming left V 2 bases short and J 9 bases short, with 11 bases between. The CDR3 covers 14 residues. In germline, CDR1 is MDHEN, CDR2 SYDVKM. CDR3 in amino acids: CASSLGYWVSPLHF. Here the CDR3 DNA reads TGTGCCAGCAGTTTAGGGTACTGGGTTTCACCCCTCCACTTT.

This clone showed up many times. The J gene is TRBJ2-7, the V gene TRBV14; a weak D match, TRBD1 (5 bases). Germline CDR1 is SGHDN and CDR2 is FVKESK. The CDR3 extends over 12 amino acids. Trimming stripped 3 bases from V and 3 bases from J, with 6 bases between. Written as DNA, the CDR3 is TGTGCCAGCAGCCATCAGGGCTACGAGCAGTACTTC. Protein sequence: CASSHQGYEQYF.

The chain couples TRBV10-2 to TRBJ2-1; D is possibly TRBD2 (6 bases). The CDR3 spans 19 residues. V gave up 6 bases and J gave up 0 bases, with 24 bases separating them. Germline assignment: CDR1 WSHSY and CDR2 SAAADI. The CDR3 spells CASSPGWASVVSSYNEQFF. In DNA form, the CDR3 reads TGCGCCAGCAGCCCAGGGTGGGCTAGCGTGGTGAGCTCCTACAATGAGCAGTTCTTC.

The sample holds many counts of this clone. V is TRBV5-1 and J is TRBJ2-1, with TRBD1 as a possible D gene (6 bases). Looked up from germline, CDR1 is SGHRS and CDR2 is YFSETQ. The CDR3 covers 15 residues. The ends were cut back, 0 bases at V and 2 bases at J, with 9 bases in the middle. The CDR3 sequence is CASSLGQAPYNEQFF. As DNA, the CDR3 is TGCGCCAGCAGCTTGGGACAGGCCCCCTACAATGAGCAGTTCTTC.

This clone was counted at least ten times. The chain combines TRBV20-1 with TRBJ2-3; TRBD1 is a possible D gene (6 bases). Trimming took off 6 bases at V and 5 bases at J, with 21 bases between the two ends. From germline, CDR1 is DFQATT and CDR2 SNEGSKA (reference sequence). The CDR3 has 15 amino acids. CDR3 sequence (DNA): TGCAGTGCCGCAGGGGCGCCCCTGATCGGAGATACGCAGTATTTT. This encodes CSAAGAPLIGDTQYF.

This clone was seen only once. This chain uses TRBV7-6 with TRBJ2-5; TRBD1 agrees at 7 bases. The CDR3 consists of 15 residues. V shed 5 bases, J shed 3 bases, and the junction held 9 bases outside the gene matches. The germline V gene encodes CDR1 SGHVS and CDR2 FNYEAQ. For the CDR3, the DNA is TGTGCCAGCAGCATTTGGGACAGTGGGAAAGAGACCCAGTACTTC. Translation: CASSIWDSGKETQYF.

The chain joins TRBV15 to TRBJ2-1; 13 nucleotides match TRBD2. CDR3 length equals 17 residues. Germline CDR1 and CDR2: LNHNV and YYDKDF (reference sequence). V gave up 1 base and J gave up 7 bases; unmatched junction bases: 7. CDR3 protein: CATSRGTSGSFGNEQFF. In nucleotides, the CDR3 is TGTGCCACCAGCAGAGGGACTAGCGGGAGCTTCGGAAATGAGCAGTTCTTC.

This clone came up many times. The gene calls are TRBV4-2 and TRBJ2-5; 11 nucleotides align to TRBD2. Germline lookup yields CDR1 LGHNA and CDR2 YNFKEQ. V trimming: 3 bases; J trimming: 3 bases; junction bases outside the gene matches: 12. CDR3 length: 18 amino acids. In DNA, the CDR3 is TGTGCCAGCAGCCAGGAATTAGCGGGAGGGCCCATAAAAGAGACCCAGTACTTC. This sequence encodes CASSQELAGGPIKETQYF.

This clone is medium-sized (0.01 to 0.1%) by share. The rearrangement links TRBV6-1 to TRBJ2-7; no definite D call. The CDR3 contains 15 residues. The V gene lost 5 bases and the J gene lost 3 bases, with 17 bases spanning the gap. CDR1 and CDR2 from the germline V gene are MNHNS and SASEGT. The CDR3 here is CASSPHRTPGYEQYF. The CDR3 DNA is TGTGCCAGCAGTCCCCACCGGACCCCCGGCTACGAGCAGTACTTC.

There are many counts of this clone. The J gene is TRBJ1-5, the V gene TRBV5-1; possible D gene TRBD1, 5 bases. CDR3 length: 14 residues. V was clipped by 0 bases and J by 5 bases, with 9 bases between them. Germline V gives CDR1 SGHRS, CDR2 YFSETQ. CDR3 sequence reads: CASSLVGGDQPQHF. CDR3 coding DNA: TGCGCCAGCAGCTTGGTTGGGGGGGATCAGCCCCAGCATTTT.

A few counts support this clone. The identical CDR3 is also encoded by other nucleotide sequences in the sample. The chain uses TRBV27 and TRBJ2-3; TRBD2 aligns across 12 bases. The V gene's germline CDR1 is MNHEY and CDR2 SMNVEV (reference sequence). The trim removed 4 bases at V and 1 base at J, leaving 3 bases unmatched. The CDR3 contains 16 residues. The CDR3: CASSSRLAGGTDTQYF. The CDR3, as DNA: TGTGCCAGCAGTTCCCGACTAGCGGGAGGCACAGATACGCAGTATTTT.

This clone occurred once. At one boundary the junction diverges from the germline segment, which might be a read error. The gene calls are TRBV27 and TRBJ2-1; TRBD1 aligns across 8 bases. CDR1 MNHEY and CDR2 SMNVEV come from the germline V gene (reference sequence). This CDR3 comprises 13 residues. The CDR3 nucleotides are TGTGACAGCAGTTCGGGACAGGACAATGAGCAGTTCTTC. It codes for CDSSSGQDNEQFF.

This clone was seen more than once but under ten times. The V and J genes are TRBV6-5 and TRBJ2-3, with 9 bases matching TRBD2. The V gene's germline CDR1 is MNHEY and CDR2 SVGAGI. This CDR3 region has 16 residues. V gave up 2 bases and J gave up 8 bases; unmatched junction bases: 11. CDR3 bases: TGTGCCAGCAGTTACGGCGGGGGGGCCTCGCGGTGTACGCAGTATTTT. This codes for CASSYGGGASRCTQYF.

There are a few counts of this clone. The chain employs TRBV10-2 and TRBJ2-1, with a tentative D call TRBD2 (5 bases). This CDR3 contains 14 residues. Germline values: CDR1 WSHSY, CDR2 SAAADI. Trimming removed 10 bases at V and 8 bases at J, with 21 bases between. CDR3 nucleotide sequence: TGCGCCATCGCATTTGCGGGCGTGGGCCATGAGCAGTTCTTC. It is translated as CAIAFAGVGHEQFF.